This T cell receptor (beta chain) derives from a study of TIL therapy for anti-PD-1-resistant metastatic lung cancer. Per germline, CDR1 SGHRS and CDR2 YFSETQ. The CDR3 extends over 14 amino acids. V was cut by 0 bases and J by 1 base, with 5 bases left in between. This was the immunoSEQ v3 assay. Sequenced by immunoSEQ multiplex PCR; TCRdb stores in-frame clones only, minus some. The sample lists just under 60,000 clones, about two thirds occurring once. Specified time point: pre-treatment sample, taken before nivolumab and TIL therapy. Material: blood, obtained at baseline. The sequence was collected from a person between 30 and 80 years old with non-small cell lung cancer. The rearrangement joins TRBV5-1 to TRBJ1-3; D is ambiguous. CDR3 residues: CASSLDGSGNTIYF. Here the CDR3 DNA reads TGCGCCAGCAGCTTGGACGGATCTGGAAACACCATATATTTT.